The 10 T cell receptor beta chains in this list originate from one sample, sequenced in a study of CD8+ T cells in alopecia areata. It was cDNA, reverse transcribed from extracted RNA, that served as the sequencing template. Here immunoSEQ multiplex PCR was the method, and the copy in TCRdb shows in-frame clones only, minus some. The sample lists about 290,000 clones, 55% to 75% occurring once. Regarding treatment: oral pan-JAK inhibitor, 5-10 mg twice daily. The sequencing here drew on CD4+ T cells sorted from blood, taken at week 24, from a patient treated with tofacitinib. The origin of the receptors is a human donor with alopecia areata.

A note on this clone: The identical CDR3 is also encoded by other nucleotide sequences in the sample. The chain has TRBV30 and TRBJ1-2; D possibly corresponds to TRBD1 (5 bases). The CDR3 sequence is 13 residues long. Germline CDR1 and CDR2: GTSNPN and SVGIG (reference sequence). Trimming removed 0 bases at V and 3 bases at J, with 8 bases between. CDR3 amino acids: CAWSVRRDYGYTF. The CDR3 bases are TGTGCCTGGAGTGTTCGCAGGGACTATGGCTACACCTTC.

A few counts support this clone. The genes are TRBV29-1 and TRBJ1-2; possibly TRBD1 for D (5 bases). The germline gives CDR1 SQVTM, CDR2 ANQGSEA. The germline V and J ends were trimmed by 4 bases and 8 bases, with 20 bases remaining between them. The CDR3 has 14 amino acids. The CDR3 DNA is TGCAGCGTTGTTAGCGGGGCGGCAGGGATAGGCTACACCTTC. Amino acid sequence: CSVVSGAAGIGYTF.

The CDR3 DNA reads TGTGCCAGCAGCCAAGGGGACTTCTACAATGAGCAGTTCTTC. Translation gives CASSQGDFYNEQFF. The V call is TRBV14, the J call TRBJ2-1; possible D gene TRBD2, 6 bases. The V end was cut by 1 base, the J end by 3 bases, with 7 bases between. This CDR3 contains 14 residues. Per the germline V gene, CDR1 is SGHDN and CDR2 is FVKESK.

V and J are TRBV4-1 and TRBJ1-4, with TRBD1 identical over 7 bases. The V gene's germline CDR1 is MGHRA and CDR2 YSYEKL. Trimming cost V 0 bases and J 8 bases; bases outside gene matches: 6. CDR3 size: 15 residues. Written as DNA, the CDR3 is TGCGCCAGCAGCCAAGATACAGGGGTGGGAGAAAAACTGTTTTTT. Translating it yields CASSQDTGVGEKLFF.

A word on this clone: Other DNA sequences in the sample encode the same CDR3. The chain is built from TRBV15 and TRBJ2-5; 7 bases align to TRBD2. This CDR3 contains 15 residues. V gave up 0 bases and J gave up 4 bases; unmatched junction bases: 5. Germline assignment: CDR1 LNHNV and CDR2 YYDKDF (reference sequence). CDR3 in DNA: TGTGCCACCAGCAGAGATACGGGAGGACGAGAGACCCAGTACTTC. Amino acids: CATSRDTGGRETQYF.

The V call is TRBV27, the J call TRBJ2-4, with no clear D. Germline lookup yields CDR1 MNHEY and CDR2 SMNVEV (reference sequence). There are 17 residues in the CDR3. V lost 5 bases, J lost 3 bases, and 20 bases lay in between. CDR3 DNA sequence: TGTGCCAGCAGTAAGAGGCCTCTCGCGCCGTTCAAAAACATTCAGTACTTC. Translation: CASSKRPLAPFKNIQYF.

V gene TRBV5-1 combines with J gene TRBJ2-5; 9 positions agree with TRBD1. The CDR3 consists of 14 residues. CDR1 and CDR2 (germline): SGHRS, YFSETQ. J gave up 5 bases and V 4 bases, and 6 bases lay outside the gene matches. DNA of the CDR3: TGCGCCAGCAGCCCAGGACAGGGGCGGGAGACCCAGTACTTC. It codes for CASSPGQGRETQYF.

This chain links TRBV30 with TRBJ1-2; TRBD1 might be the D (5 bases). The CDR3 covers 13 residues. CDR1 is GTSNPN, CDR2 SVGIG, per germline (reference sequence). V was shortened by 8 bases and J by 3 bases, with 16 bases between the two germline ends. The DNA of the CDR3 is TGTGCCCTAAGCCTCAGGGTCGACTATGGCTACACCTTC. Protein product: CALSLRVDYGYTF.

The CDR3 nucleotides read TGTGCCAGCAGTGAATCGATGGCAAACGCTGAAGCTTTCTTT. Translated, it gives CASSESMANAEAFF. The V and J genes are TRBV2 and TRBJ1-1; D unclear. Germline V gene sequence: CDR1 SNHLY, CDR2 FYNNEI. The CDR3 has 14 residues. V was clipped by 2 bases and J by 6 bases, with 13 bases between them.

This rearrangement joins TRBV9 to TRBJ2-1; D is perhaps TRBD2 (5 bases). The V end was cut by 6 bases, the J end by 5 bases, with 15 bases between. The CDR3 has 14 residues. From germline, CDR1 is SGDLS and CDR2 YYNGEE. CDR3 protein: CASTNGLLHNEQFF. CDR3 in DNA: TGTGCCAGCACAAATGGACTCTTGCACAATGAGCAGTTCTTC.